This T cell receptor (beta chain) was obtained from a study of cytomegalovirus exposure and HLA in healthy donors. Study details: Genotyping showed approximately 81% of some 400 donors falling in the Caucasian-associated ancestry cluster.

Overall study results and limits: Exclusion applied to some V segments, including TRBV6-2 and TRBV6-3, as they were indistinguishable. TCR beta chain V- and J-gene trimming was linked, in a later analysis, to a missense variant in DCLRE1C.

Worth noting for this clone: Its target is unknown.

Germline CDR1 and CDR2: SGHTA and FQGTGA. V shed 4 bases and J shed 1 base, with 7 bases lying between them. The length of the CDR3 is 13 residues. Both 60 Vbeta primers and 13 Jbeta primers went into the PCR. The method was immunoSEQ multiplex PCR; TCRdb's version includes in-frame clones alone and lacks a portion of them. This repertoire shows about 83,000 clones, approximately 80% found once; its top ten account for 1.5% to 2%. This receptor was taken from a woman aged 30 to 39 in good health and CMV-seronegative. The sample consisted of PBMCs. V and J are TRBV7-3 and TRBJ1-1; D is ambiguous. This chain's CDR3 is CASSWQPNTEAFF. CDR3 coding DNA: TGTGCCAGCAGCTGGCAACCGAACACTGAAGCTTTCTTT.